This T cell receptor beta chain was observed in a study of blood T cell repertoires in COVID-19. V was cut by 6 bases and J by 4 bases, with 8 bases left in between. This CDR3 is 12 amino acids long. The V gene's germline CDR1 is MNHEY and CDR2 SVGAGI. Authors' analysis steps: Cell counts per sample came from amplifying reference gene primers. The protocol was immunoSEQ multiplex PCR, while the TCRdb copy is restricted to in-frame clones and leaves out a portion. The DNA was the basis for D and trimming; V, J and clone size are from that table. Altogether 100,000 to 150,000 clones are present, approximately 80% being singletons, with the ten largest covering approximately 2%.

Input material: peripheral blood. This TCR came from a man in his 70s with acute or convalescent COVID-19. V usage is TRBV6-5 and J usage is TRBJ2-3, with a tentative D call TRBD2 (6 bases). The CDR3: CASSGGSDTQYF. CDR3 nucleotides: TGTGCCAGCAGCGGGGGTTCAGATACGCAGTATTTT.